Presented here are 14 T cell receptor beta chains from one specimen sequenced in a study of shared clonotypes between healthy human individuals. Naive CD8 cells lacked CD45RO, underwent positive selection for CCR7 and left out terminally differentiated effector memory CD45RA+ cells. Clones were read by immunoSEQ multiplex PCR, and TCRdb kept only the in-frame ones, dropping some. Among approximately 600,000 clones, roughly 96% were seen once, and the ten largest hold 0.11%. What was sequenced was naive CD8+ T cells sorted from blood. The receptors were sampled from a woman in her thirties in good health.

The chain combines TRBV6-4 with TRBJ1-6, with 11 bases fitting TRBD1. This CDR3 spans 17 amino acids. The ends lost 4 bases at V and 7 bases at J; junction bases unmatched: 9. Germline CDR1 and CDR2: MRHNA and SNTAGT. The CDR3 protein is CASSALGGQGGNSPLHF. In DNA form, the CDR3 reads TGTGCCAGCAGTGCCTTAGGGGGACAGGGGGGGAATTCACCCCTCCACTTT.

In regard to this clone: A much larger clone differs by one base, so this may be a read error. This specimen includes other DNA sequences encoding the same CDR3. V and J are TRBV27 and TRBJ2-5, with D unresolved. The closer fit of TRBJ2-7 to the DNA end suggests the J call may be wrong. The CDR3 runs to 10 residues. The germline gives CDR1 MNHEY, CDR2 SMNVEV (reference sequence). The CDR3 region is CASSSYEQYF. The CDR3 DNA sequence: TGTGCCAGCAGTTCATACGAGCAGTACTTC.

This clone was seen a single time. This rearrangement joins TRBV7-9 to TRBJ2-7; 12 positions match TRBD1. This CDR3 region has 15 residues. J lost 4 bases, V lost 5 bases, and 6 bases had no gene match. Germline-derived CDR1 and CDR2 are SEHNR and FQNEAQ (reference sequence). CDR3 DNA: TGTGCCAGCAGCGTGGGGACAGGGGGCCTGTACGAGCAGTACTTC. Translated, it gives CASSVGTGGLYEQYF.

The rearrangement links TRBV7-6 to TRBJ2-7, with 8 bases matching TRBD1. Germline CDR1 is SGHVS and CDR2 is FNYEAQ. The CDR3 is made up of 12 amino acids. V lost 5 bases, J lost 3 bases, and 0 bases stayed unmatched. CDR3 bases: TGTGCCAGCAGCGGACAGGGCTACGAGCAGTACTTC. Translation gives CASSGQGYEQYF.

The J gene is TRBJ2-7, the V gene TRBV4-1, with 12 bases identical to TRBD2. J lost 7 bases, V lost 1 base, and 5 bases had no gene match. This CDR3 spans 15 amino acids. Germline CDR1 MGHRA, CDR2 YSYEKL. The CDR3 DNA reads TGCGCCAGCAGCCAAGGCCTAGCGGGAGGGGGAGAGCAGTACTTC. Translating gives CASSQGLAGGGEQYF.

The chain links TRBV27 to TRBJ2-3, with TRBD2 identical over 12 bases. CDR1 is MNHEY, CDR2 SMNVEV, per germline (reference sequence). The CDR3 loop spans 16 amino acids. Germline trimming cut 5 bases from V and 0 bases from J; bases unmatched to any gene: 3. CDR3 protein: CASSRGTSGSTDTQYF. As DNA, the CDR3 is TGTGCCAGCAGTCGGGGGACTAGCGGGAGCACAGATACGCAGTATTTT.

The rearrangement links TRBV5-1 to TRBJ2-1; possible D gene TRBD2, 5 bases. There are 15 residues in the CDR3. Germline CDR1 is SGHRS and CDR2 is YFSETQ. V was shortened by 0 bases and J by 4 bases, with 11 bases between the two germline ends. Here the CDR3 DNA reads TGCGCCAGCAGCTTGGCTAGCAGCTATTACAATGAGCAGTTCTTC. Translation gives CASSLASSYYNEQFF.

The chain joins TRBV15 to TRBJ2-7; TRBD2 matches 9 bases. CDR3 size: 21 residues. J lost 6 bases, V lost 1 base, and 25 bases had no gene match. The V gene's germline CDR1 is LNHNV and CDR2 YYDKDF (reference sequence). The CDR3 sequence is CATSRVVVFDGGRARSGEQYF. DNA of the CDR3: TGTGCCACCAGCAGAGTTGTGGTGTTCGATGGCGGGAGGGCCCGAAGCGGCGAGCAGTACTTC.

The V and J genes are TRBV7-9 and TRBJ2-7; TRBD1 is a possible D gene (5 bases). With 5 bases removed from V and 0 bases from J, the gap between germline ends came to 11 bases. Germline V lookup: CDR1 SEHNR, CDR2 FQNEAQ (reference sequence). This CDR3 spans 14 amino acids. The CDR3 DNA follows: TGTGCCAGCAGCCCTAGGGGTCCCTCCTACGAGCAGTACTTC. Translating gives CASSPRGPSYEQYF.

The rearrangement joins TRBV21-1 to TRBJ2-3; TRBD2 is the table's D call and was not checked against the DNA. TRBV21-1 is classified as a pseudogene. This CDR3 comprises 16 residues. CDR3 in DNA: TGTGCCAGCAGCTCAGCTTTAGCGGGACGCACAGATACGCAGTATTTT. Its protein is CASSSALAGRTDTQYF.

V is TRBV4-1 and J is TRBJ2-7, with D possibly being TRBD1 or TRBD2 (6 bases each). The CDR3 is 14 residues long. Trimming left V 1 base short and J 4 bases short, with 11 bases between. From germline, CDR1 is MGHRA and CDR2 YSYEKL. The CDR3 nucleotides are TGCGCCAGCAGCCAAGCTCGCGGGACATACGAGCAGTACTTC. Residues: CASSQARGTYEQYF.

The chain joins TRBV7-2 to TRBJ2-7, with 7 bases matching TRBD1. The length of the CDR3 is 16 residues. The germline gives CDR1 SGHTA, CDR2 FQGNSA. Losses at the gene ends were 5 bases for V and 2 bases for J; bases not matched to a gene: 12. The CDR3 DNA is TGTGCCAGCAGCAAGAAGGGGCAGGGGGTAACCTACGAGCAGTACTTC. Protein: CASSKKGQGVTYEQYF. The variable domain in full, with the rest retrieved from reference TRBV7-2 and TRBJ2-7, is GAGVSQSPSNKVTEKGKDVELRCDPISGHTALYWYRQSLGQGLEFLIYFQGNSAPDKSGLPSDRFSAERTGGSVSTLTIQRTQQEDSAVYLCASSKKGQGVTYEQYFGPGTRLTVT.

This clone was seen only once. The V and J genes are TRBV28 and TRBJ2-2; 8 bases agree with TRBD2. Germline loops: CDR1 MDHEN, CDR2 SYDVKM. J was trimmed by 7 bases and V by 1 base; bases with no gene match: 8. The CDR3 runs to 16 residues. The DNA of the CDR3 is TGTGCCAGCAGTTTATCCGGGACTAGTCGGGACGGGGAGCTGTTTTTT. It yields the protein CASSLSGTSRDGELFF.

The chain couples TRBV12-5 to TRBJ2-1; weak D call: TRBD2 (6 bases). V was shortened by 4 bases and J by 9 bases, with 16 bases between the two germline ends. The CDR3 runs to 14 residues. Germline values: CDR1 LGHNT, CDR2 FRNRAP. CDR3 nucleotides: TGTGCTAGTGGTTACCAAGAGCGGGCCCCTGAGCAGTTCTTC. It is translated as CASGYQERAPEQFF.